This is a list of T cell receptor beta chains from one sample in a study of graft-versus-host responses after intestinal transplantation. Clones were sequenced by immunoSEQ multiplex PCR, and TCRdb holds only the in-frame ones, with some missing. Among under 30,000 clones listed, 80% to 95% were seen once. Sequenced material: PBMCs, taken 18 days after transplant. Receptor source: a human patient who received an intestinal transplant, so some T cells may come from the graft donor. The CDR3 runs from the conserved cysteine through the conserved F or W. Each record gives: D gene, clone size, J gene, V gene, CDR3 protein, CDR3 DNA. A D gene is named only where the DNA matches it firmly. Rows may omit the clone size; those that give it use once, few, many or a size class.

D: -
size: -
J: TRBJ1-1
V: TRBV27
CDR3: CASSLVGGEAFF
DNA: TGTGCCAGCAGTTTAGTTGGGGGAGAAGCTTTCTTT

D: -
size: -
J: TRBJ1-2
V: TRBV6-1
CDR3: CASRAETADNYGYTF
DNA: TGTGCCAGCCGCGCAGAAACGGCAGATAACTATGGCTACACCTTC

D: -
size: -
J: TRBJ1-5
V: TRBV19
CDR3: CASTDANQPQHF
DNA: TGTGCCAGCACGGACGCTAATCAGCCCCAGCATTTT

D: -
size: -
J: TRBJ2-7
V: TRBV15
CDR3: CATSIERTISYEQYF
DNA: TGTGCCACCAGCATAGAACGAACAATTTCCTACGAGCAGTACTTC

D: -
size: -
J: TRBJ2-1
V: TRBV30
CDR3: CAWSPGGYNEQFF
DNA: TGTGCCTGGTCCCCTGGGGGGTACAATGAGCAGTTCTTC

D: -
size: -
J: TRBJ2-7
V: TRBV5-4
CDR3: CASSISYEQYF
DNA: TGTGCCAGCAGCATTTCCTACGAGCAGTACTTC

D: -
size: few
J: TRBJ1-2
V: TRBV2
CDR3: CASIGDGYTF
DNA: TGTGCCAGCATAGGGGACGGCTACACCTTC

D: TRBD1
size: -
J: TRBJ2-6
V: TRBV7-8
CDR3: CASSPLLGQGVGAGANVLTF
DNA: TGTGCCAGCAGTCCCCTGCTTGGACAGGGGGTGGGAGCTGGGGCCAACGTCCTGACTTTC

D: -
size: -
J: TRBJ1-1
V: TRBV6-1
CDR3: CASSVVASGTEAFF
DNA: TGTGCCAGCAGTGTTGTGGCGTCTGGCACTGAAGCTTTCTTT

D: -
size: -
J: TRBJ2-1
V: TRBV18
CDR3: CASSRSDGPYNEQFF
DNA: TGTGCCAGCTCACGATCGGATGGGCCATACAATGAGCAGTTCTTC

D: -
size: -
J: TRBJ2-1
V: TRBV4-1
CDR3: CASSQDPGGSYNEQFF
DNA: TGCGCCAGCAGCCAAGATCCTGGCGGCTCCTACAATGAGCAGTTCTTC

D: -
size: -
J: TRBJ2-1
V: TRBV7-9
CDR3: CASSLDPLTSNEQFF
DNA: TGTGCCAGCAGCTTAGACCCCTTGACAAGTAATGAGCAGTTCTTC

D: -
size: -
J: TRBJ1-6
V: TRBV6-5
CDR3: CASSSGARSPLHF
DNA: TGTGCCAGCAGTTCCGGGGCGCGATCACCCCTCCACTTT

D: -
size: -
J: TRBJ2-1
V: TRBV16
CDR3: CASSQSRGPYNEQFF
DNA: TGTGCCAGCAGCCAATCGCGGGGACCCTACAATGAGCAGTTCTTC

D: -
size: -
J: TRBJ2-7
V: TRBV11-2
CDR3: CASSLGINGEQYF
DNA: TGTGCCAGCAGCTTAGGGATTAATGGCGAGCAGTACTTC

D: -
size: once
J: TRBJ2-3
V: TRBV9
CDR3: CASSSTRDTQYF
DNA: TGTGCCAGCAGCTCGACGAGGGATACGCAGTATTTT

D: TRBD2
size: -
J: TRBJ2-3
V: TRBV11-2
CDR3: CASSPAAGPDTQYF
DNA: TGTGCCAGCAGCCCCGCAGCGGGGCCAGATACGCAGTATTTT

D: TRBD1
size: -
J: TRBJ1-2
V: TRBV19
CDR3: CASSIAGGYGYTF
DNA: TGTGCCAGTAGTATAGCAGGGGGCTATGGCTACACCTTC

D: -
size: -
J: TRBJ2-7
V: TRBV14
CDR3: CASGTGSYEQYF
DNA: TGTGCCAGCGGAACAGGGTCCTACGAGCAGTACTTC

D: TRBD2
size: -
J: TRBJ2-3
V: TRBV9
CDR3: CASSVEGGATPGDTQYF
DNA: TGTGCCAGCAGCGTAGAGGGAGGGGCCACTCCGGGAGATACGCAGTATTTT

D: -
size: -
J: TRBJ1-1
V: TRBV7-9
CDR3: CASSLVLGEGTEAFF
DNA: TGTGCCAGCAGCTTAGTTCTAGGCGAGGGCACTGAAGCTTTCTTT

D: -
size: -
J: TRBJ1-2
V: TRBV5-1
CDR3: CASSLDKNGYTF
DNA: TGCGCCAGCAGCCTAGACAAGAATGGCTACACCTTC

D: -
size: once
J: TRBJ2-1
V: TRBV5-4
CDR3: CASSLEGWPSSYNEQFF
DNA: TGTGCCAGCAGCTTGGAGGGCTGGCCGAGCTCCTACAATGAGCAGTTCTTC

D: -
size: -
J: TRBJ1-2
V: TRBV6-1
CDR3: CATQSRGGYTF
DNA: TGTGCCACCCAGAGCCGAGGTGGCTACACCTTC

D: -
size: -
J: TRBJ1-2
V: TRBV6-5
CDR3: CASSPLQGRGYTF
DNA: TGTGCCAGCAGTCCATTACAGGGCCGTGGCTACACCTTC

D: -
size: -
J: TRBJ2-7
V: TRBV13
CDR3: CASSLGYEQYF
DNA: TGTGCCAGCAGCTTGGGCTACGAGCAGTACTTC

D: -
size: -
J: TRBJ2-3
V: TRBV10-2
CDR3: CASSGGATDTQYF
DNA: TGCGCCAGCAGTGGTGGGGCTACAGATACGCAGTATTTT